This TCR beta chain was sequenced in a study of T cell responses to AZD1222 COVID-19 vaccine (dated by TCRdb to 2020 to 2022). At the level of the whole study: AZD1222 recipients with second doses at about 4 weeks or about 12 weeks were pooled, because spike-specific TCR depth and breadth did not differ between schedules. A total of 230 to 250 trial participants underwent TCR sequencing, of whom 200 to 220 received two doses of AZD1222 and some 25 received two doses of the MenACWY control vaccine. Enrollment into the trials was organized by age into subgroups of 18-55, 56-69 and 70-plus years, and those subgroups contained 148, 28 and 57 TCR-sequenced participants, respectively. General findings and caveats noted by the study authors: A significant rise in spike-specific TCR breadth and depth was observed after two AZD1222 doses relative to day 0 and relative to MenACWY recipients. The whole spike protein was spanned by vaccine-associated CD4 TCRs, and dominant responses were seen in regions 160-218 and 743-854. Conclusions about previously exposed vaccinees are limited because only six or seven AZD1222 recipients were SARS-CoV-2 seropositive at baseline. Epitopes outside the regions mutated in the B.1.351 and B.1.1.7 variants were reportedly recognized by nearly half of the unique spike-specific TCRs. Because no day 14 peak-response samples were available, the repertoires could be characterized only after the peak T cell response. The 56-69-year group was small, and its depth increase did not reach significance, likely because of low power. Participants were mostly white British and included more females than males, and it was suggested by the authors that clonal diversity may have been underestimated.

Reading the label with the study, this specimen's time point is: baseline before first vaccination. Vaccinee samples came from UK trials COV001 and COV002, including a single-blind randomized controlled phase 2/3 trial of AZD1222 (ChAdOx1 nCoV-19) in healthy adults. For TCRbeta chain sequencing, PBMC samples from trial participants were taken at day 0 and at day 28 after the second dose. The CDR3 regions of human TCRbeta chains were analyzed by immunosequencing. The paper's processing steps were these. Repertoire TCRs were matched against a reference library of SARS-CoV-2-specific TCRs generated with the MIRA antigen-specificity platform. Breadth was defined as the fraction of unique TCRs that were SARS-CoV-2-associated. Depth was defined as the fraction of total T cells that were SARS-CoV-2-associated. Each spike-specific TCR was assigned to its reactive spike region and to a CD4 or CD8 class using the MIRA data. Log10-transformed breadth and depth values were compared by one-way ANOVA with Sidak's multiple comparisons tests. TCRdb obtained this table from immuneACCESS and retained in-frame rearrangements with V and J assigned. These tables miss some clones; where compared with another copy, unresolved V genes account for less than half of the shortfall, and the remainder is unexplained. V and J calls and clone size come straight from that table; D and trimming were deduced from the DNA. Counted in this sample were 75,000 to 100,000 clones; around 89% of them appeared once. Clones ranked in the top ten supply about 8.4% of the sample.

CDR1 and CDR2 are drawn from the germline V gene: SGHDN, FVKESK. The CDR3 contains 12 residues, cysteine and phenylalanine counted. CDR3 DNA is the only sequence kept; it has 36 bases, read in frame from the first base. Relative to germline, V is 2 bases shorter and J is 2 bases shorter, with 4 bases between their ends. Regarding this clone: Its antigen is still unknown. Base qualities are not recorded, but no much larger clone differs from it by a single base.

The sequence links TRBV14 to TRBJ2-7, with the D gene not confidently named. The material was peripheral blood, obtained on day 0 of AZD1222 vaccination. The sequence was obtained from an adult in good health. The CDR3 region reads CASSQSTYEQYF. Read as DNA, the sequence is TGTGCCAGCAGCCAATCAACCTACGAGCAGTACTTC.